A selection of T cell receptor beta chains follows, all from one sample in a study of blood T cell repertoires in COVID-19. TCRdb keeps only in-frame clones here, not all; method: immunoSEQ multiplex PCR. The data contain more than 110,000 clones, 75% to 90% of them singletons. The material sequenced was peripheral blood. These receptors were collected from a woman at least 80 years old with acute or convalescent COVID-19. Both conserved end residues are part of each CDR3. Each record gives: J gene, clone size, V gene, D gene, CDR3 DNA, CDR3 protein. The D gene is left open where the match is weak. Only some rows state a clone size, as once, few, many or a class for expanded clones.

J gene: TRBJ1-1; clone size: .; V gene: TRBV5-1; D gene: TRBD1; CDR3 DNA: TGCGCCAGCAGTCATTACGGACAGGGGACCACTGAAGCTTTCTTT; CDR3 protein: CASSHYGQGTTEAFF
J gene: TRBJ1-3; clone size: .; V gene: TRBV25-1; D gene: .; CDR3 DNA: TGTGCCAGCAGTGTGGGGAGCTCTGGAAACACCATATATTTT; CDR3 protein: CASSVGSSGNTIYF
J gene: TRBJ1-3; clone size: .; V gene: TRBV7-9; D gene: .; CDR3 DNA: TGTGCCAGCAGCCCCGCGGGACTCTCTGGAAACACCATATATTTT; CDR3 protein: CASSPAGLSGNTIYF
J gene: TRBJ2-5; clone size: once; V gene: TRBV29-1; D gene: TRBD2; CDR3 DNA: TGCAGCGTTGAGTTGTCTAGCGGGGGGGCCGTGGAGACCCAGTACTTC; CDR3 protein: CSVELSSGGAVETQYF
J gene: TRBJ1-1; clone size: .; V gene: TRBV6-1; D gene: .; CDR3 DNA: TGTGCCAGCAGTTCTGACAGGAAGAACACTGAAGCTTTCTTT; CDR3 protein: CASSSDRKNTEAFF
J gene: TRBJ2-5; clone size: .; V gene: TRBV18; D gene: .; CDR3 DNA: TGTGCCAGCTCACCACCGTCGGGGGTTCGGGGAGAGACCCAGTACTTC; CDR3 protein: CASSPPSGVRGETQYF
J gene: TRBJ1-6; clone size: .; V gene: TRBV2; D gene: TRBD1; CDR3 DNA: TGTGCCACCTTACTCACAGGGGATTCACCCCTCCACTTT; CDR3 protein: CATLLTGDSPLHF
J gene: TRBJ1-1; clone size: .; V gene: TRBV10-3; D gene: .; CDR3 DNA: TGTGCCATCAGTGGAGGGGGGGGCACTGAAGCTTTCTTT; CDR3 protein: CAISGGGGTEAFF
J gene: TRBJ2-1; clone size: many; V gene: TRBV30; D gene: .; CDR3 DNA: TGTGCCGGCCGGGACAAGCCCAATGAGCAGTTCTTC; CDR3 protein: CAGRDKPNEQFF
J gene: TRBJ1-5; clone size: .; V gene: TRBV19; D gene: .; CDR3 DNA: TGTGCCAGTAGGGGACACCAGGGGAATCAGCCCCAGCATTTT; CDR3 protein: CASRGHQGNQPQHF
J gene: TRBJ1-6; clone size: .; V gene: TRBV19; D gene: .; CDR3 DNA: TGTGCCAGTGCTATACGGAGCTCCTATAATTCACCCCTCCACTTT; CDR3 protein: CASAIRSSYNSPLHF
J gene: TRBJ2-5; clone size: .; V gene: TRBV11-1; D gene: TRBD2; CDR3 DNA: TGTGCCAGCAGCCGAGGACTAGGGGAGACCCAGTACTTC; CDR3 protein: CASSRGLGETQYF
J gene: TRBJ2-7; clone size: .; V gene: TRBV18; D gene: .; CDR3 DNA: TGTGCCAGCTCAGCCGGACTCGGCTCCTACGAGCAGTACTTC; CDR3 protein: CASSAGLGSYEQYF
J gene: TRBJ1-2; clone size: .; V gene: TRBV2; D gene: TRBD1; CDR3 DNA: TGTGCCAGCAGTGGGGCGATTCATCTACAGGGGGCCGGGGGCTACACCTTC; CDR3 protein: CASSGAIHLQGAGGYTF
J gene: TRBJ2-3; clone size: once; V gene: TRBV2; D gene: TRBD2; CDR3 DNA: TGTGCCAGCAGGGCTCGGGGACTAGCGGGGGCAGATACGCAGTATTTT; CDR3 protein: CASRARGLAGADTQYF
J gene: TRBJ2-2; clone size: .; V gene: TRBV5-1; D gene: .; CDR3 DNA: TGCGCCAGCAGCGTGGACGGACAGTCCGGGGAGCTGTTTTTT; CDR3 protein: CASSVDGQSGELFF
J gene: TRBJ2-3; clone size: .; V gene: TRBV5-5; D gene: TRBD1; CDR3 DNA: TGTGCCAGCAGTTTCCGGGACAGGGGGCCCACAGATACGCAGTATTTT; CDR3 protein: CASSFRDRGPTDTQYF
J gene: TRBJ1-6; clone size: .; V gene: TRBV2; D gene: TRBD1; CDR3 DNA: TGTGCCAGCAATGCGGGACAGTATAATTCACCCCTCCACTTT; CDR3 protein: CASNAGQYNSPLHF
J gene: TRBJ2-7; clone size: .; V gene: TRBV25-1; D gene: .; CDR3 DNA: TGTGCCAGCAGTGAATCCGGCGGCCACGAGCAGTACTTC; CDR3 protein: CASSESGGHEQYF
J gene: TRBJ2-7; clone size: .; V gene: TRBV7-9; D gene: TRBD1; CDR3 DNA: TGTGCCAGCAGCTCGTTCGGGACAGGGAAGCCCTACGAGCAGTACTTC; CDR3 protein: CASSSFGTGKPYEQYF
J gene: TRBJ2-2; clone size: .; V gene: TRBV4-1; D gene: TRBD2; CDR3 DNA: TGCGCCAGCAGCCCGCCCACCAGCGGGGGGTCCACCGGGGAGCTGTTTTTT; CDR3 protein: CASSPPTSGGSTGELFF
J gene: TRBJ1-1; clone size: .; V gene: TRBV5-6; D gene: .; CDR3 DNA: TGTGCCAGCAGCTTGGTAGTCAACACTGAAGCTTTCTTT; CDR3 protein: CASSLVVNTEAFF
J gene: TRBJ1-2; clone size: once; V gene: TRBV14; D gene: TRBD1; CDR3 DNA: TGTGCCAGCAGCCAAGGACAGGGTACCTATGGCTACACCTTC; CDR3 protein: CASSQGQGTYGYTF
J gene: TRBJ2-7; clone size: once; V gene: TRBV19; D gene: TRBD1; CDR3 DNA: TGTGCCAGTAGTATTGTCATGGACAGGGAGTACGAGCAGTACTTC; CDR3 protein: CASSIVMDREYEQYF
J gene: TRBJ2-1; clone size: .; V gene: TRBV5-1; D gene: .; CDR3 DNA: TGCGCCAGCAGCTTGGCCGCAGGTACCTTCTACAATGAGCAGTTCTTC; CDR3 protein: CASSLAAGTFYNEQFF
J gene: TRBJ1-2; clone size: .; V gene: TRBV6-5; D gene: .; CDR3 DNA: TGTGCCAGCAGTTTTAGAGACTATGGCTACACCTTC; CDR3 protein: CASSFRDYGYTF
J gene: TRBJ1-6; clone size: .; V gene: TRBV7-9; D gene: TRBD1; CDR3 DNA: TGTGCCAGCAGCTTAGGGGACAGTTCTAATTCACCCCTCCACTTT; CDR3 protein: CASSLGDSSNSPLHF
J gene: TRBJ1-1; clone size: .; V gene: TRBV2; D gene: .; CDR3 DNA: TGTGCCAGCACCCTAGCTGGAACCCACACTGAAGCTTTCTTT; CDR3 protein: CASTLAGTHTEAFF
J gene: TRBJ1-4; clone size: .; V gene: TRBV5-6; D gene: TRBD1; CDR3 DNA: TGTGCCAGTGGGGACAGGGTAATTGAAAAACTGTTTTTT; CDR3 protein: CASGDRVIEKLFF
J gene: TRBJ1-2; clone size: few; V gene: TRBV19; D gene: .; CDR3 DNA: TGTGCCAGTAACGAGGTAGGAAACTATGGCTACACCTTC; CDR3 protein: CASNEVGNYGYTF
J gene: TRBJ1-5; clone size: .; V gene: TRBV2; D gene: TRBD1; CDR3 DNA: TGTGCCAGCAGTGGGACAGGGATTCAGCCCCAGCATTTT; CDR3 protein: CASSGTGIQPQHF